Each of the 26 T cell receptor beta chains below was sequenced from the same sample in a study of neurological immune-mediated disorders. In TCRdb, the 5' RACE reads were re-called with MiXCR into one record per CDR3 protein. This sample has about 50,000 distinct CDR3 sequences, with around a sixth found just once. Sample: PBMCs. The receptors were sampled from a man aged 55-75 years in good health.

This clonotype was seen many times. This chain joins TRBV12-3 or TRBV12-4 and TRBJ2-1; 11 bases are a match to TRBD2. The ends lost 1 base at V and 4 bases at J; junction bases unmatched: 6. The CDR3 runs 17 residues. This CDR3 reads CASSLGGLAGGYNEQFF. CDR3 sequence (DNA): TGTGCCAGCAGTTTAGGAGGGCTAGCGGGAGGTTACAATGAGCAGTTCTTC.

In its sample, this clonotype was seen many times. The V gene is TRBV12-3 or TRBV12-4, the J gene TRBJ1-1, with no clear D. V lost 6 bases and J lost 1, with 12 bases in between. There are 14 residues in the CDR3. As DNA, the CDR3 is TGTGCCAGCAGAAGGGCAGGCAGGAACACTGAAGCTTTCTTT. Protein product: CASRRAGRNTEAFF.

In its sample, this clonotype was seen many times. The chain is built from TRBV4-2 and TRBJ2-7; D might be TRBD2 (6 bases). Between the trimmed V and J ends, which lost 0 bases and 7 bases, there was a span of 16 bases. Germline V gene data show CDR1 as LGHNA and CDR2 as YNFKEQ. The CDR3 consists of 15 residues. CDR3 nucleotides: TGTGCCAGCAGCCAAGATGGGGGGATTGGTAGGGAGCAGTACTTC. Encoded protein: CASSQDGGIGREQYF.

The sample holds many counts of this clonotype. The rearrangement uses TRBV7-2 and TRBJ2-1; 8 nucleotides match TRBD2. The CDR3 spans 14 residues. Germline trimming cut 7 bases from V and 3 bases from J; bases unmatched to any gene: 5. Germline loops: CDR1 SGHTA, CDR2 FQGNSA. The CDR3 protein is CASKSGSNYNEQFF. In DNA form, the CDR3 reads TGTGCCAGCAAAAGCGGGAGTAACTACAATGAGCAGTTCTTC.

This clonotype was detected many times. The V call is TRBV6-5, the J call TRBJ1-1, with 7 bases identical to TRBD1. V gave up 5 bases and J gave up 4 bases; unmatched junction bases: 4. CDR1 is MNHEY, CDR2 SVGAGI, per germline. This CDR3 has 13 amino acids. CDR3 in amino acids: CASSPGGATEAFF. CDR3 sequence (DNA): TGTGCCAGCAGTCCAGGGGGGGCCACTGAAGCTTTCTTT.

In this sample, this clonotype turned up many times. The V and J genes are TRBV29-1 and TRBJ2-7; 9 nucleotides agree with TRBD1. Per the germline V gene, CDR1 is SQVTM and CDR2 is ANQGSEA. This CDR3 is 14 amino acids long. Trimming removed 6 bases from V and 0 bases from J; junction bases left unmatched: 6. The CDR3 region has the DNA TGCAGCGTGGAACGGACAGGGGACTCCTACGAGCAGTACTTC. Translated: CSVERTGDSYEQYF.

This rearrangement joins TRBV20-1 to TRBJ2-7, with D unclear. There are 12 residues in the CDR3. Per germline, CDR1 DFQATT and CDR2 SNEGSKA (reference sequence). With 4 bases removed from V and 2 bases from J, the gap between germline ends came to 9 bases. In DNA, the CDR3 is TGCAGTGCTACTAGTCCCCCCTACGAGCAGTACTTC. Residues: CSATSPPYEQYF.

Ten or more counts support this clonotype. The genes are TRBV5-6 and TRBJ1-2, with no clear D. The CDR3 is 13 residues long. V gave up 2 bases and J gave up 4 bases, with 9 bases separating them. The germline V gene has CDR1 SGHDT and CDR2 YYEEEE. CDR3 region: CASSFQELYGYTF. In DNA form, the CDR3 reads TGTGCCAGCAGCTTTCAGGAACTCTATGGCTACACCTTC.

This clonotype was picked up many times. V is TRBV10-3 and J is TRBJ1-3; 7 bases are shared with TRBD1. The CDR3 loop spans 15 amino acids. In germline, CDR1 is ENHRY, CDR2 SYGVKD. After removal of 6 bases from V and 2 bases from J, the junction contained 7 bases not matched to a gene. CDR3 bases: TGTGCCATCAGGTCAGACAGGGAAGCTGGAAACACCATATATTTT. This codes for CAIRSDREAGNTIYF.

This clonotype was detected many times. The chain joins TRBV7-2 to TRBJ2-1; a possible D gene is TRBD2 (6 bases). The CDR3 is 17 residues long. Germline V lookup: CDR1 SGHTA, CDR2 FQGNSA. V lost 3 bases and J 5 bases, leaving 20 bases between the germline ends. CDR3 loop: CASSFIGTRTWDNEQFF. The CDR3 nucleotides are TGTGCCAGCAGCTTCATTGGGACTCGGACATGGGACAATGAGCAGTTCTTC.

The sample holds many counts of this clonotype. The chain links TRBV7-2 to TRBJ1-2, with a possible D match to TRBD1 (5 bases). The CDR3 is 15 amino acids. Per the germline V gene, CDR1 is SGHTA and CDR2 is FQGNSA. V gave up 2 bases and J gave up 5 bases, with 15 bases separating them. The CDR3 reads CASSLLGEDLYGYTF. For the CDR3, the DNA is TGTGCCAGCAGCTTATTGGGGGAAGATCTTTATGGCTACACCTTC.

This clonotype has ten or more counts. The V call is TRBV20-1, the J call TRBJ2-1, with TRBD2 identical over 7 bases. CDR3 length: 15 amino acids. V lost 6 bases and J lost 5; bases outside the gene matches: 13. From germline, CDR1 is DFQATT and CDR2 SNEGSKA (reference sequence). The CDR3 spells CSAGSLARVDNEQFF. The CDR3 DNA is TGCAGTGCCGGGTCACTAGCGAGGGTAGACAATGAGCAGTTCTTC.

The table lists this clonotype with many counts. The gene calls are TRBV4-2 and TRBJ2-7; 13 bases are shared with TRBD2. Germline values: CDR1 LGHNA, CDR2 YNFKEQ. The CDR3 is made up of 18 amino acids. The V gene end was trimmed by 2 bases and the J gene end by 0 bases; junction bases not matched to a gene: 7. The CDR3: CASSQRTSGSSDSYEQYF. CDR3 nucleotide sequence: TGTGCCAGCAGCCAACGGACTAGCGGGAGTTCAGACTCCTACGAGCAGTACTTC.

This clonotype was found many times. CDR3 residues: CSATHRPPETQYF. CDR3 in DNA: TGCAGTGCTACCCATAGACCACCCGAGACCCAGTACTTC. The chain links TRBV20-1 to TRBJ2-5; no firm D call. The CDR3 totals 13 residues. Germline V gives CDR1 DFQATT, CDR2 SNEGSKA (reference sequence). Between the trimmed V and J ends, which lost 4 bases and 5 bases, there was a span of 14 bases.

This clonotype has just a few counts. V is TRBV27 and J is TRBJ2-7; TRBD2 matches at 7 bases. V dropped 8 bases and J dropped 0; count of bases not matched to a gene: 10. The CDR3 runs 15 residues. CDR1 MNHEY and CDR2 SMNVEV come from the germline V gene (reference sequence). The CDR3 protein is CASVTGGYSSYEQYF. Here the CDR3 DNA reads TGTGCCAGCGTTACGGGAGGCTACTCCTCCTACGAGCAGTACTTC.

At least ten counts were recorded for this clonotype. The rearrangement links TRBV12-3 or TRBV12-4 to TRBJ1-4, with 11 bases that match TRBD1. This CDR3 spans 15 amino acids. V dropped 5 bases and J dropped 10; count of bases not matched to a gene: 9. DNA for the CDR3: TGTGCCAGCAGTGTCAGGACAGGGGGCGCGGGAAAACTGTTTTTT. Amino acids: CASSVRTGGAGKLFF.

This clonotype was seen many times. V usage is TRBV7-2 and J usage is TRBJ2-1; TRBD2 agrees at 13 bases. Germline V gene data show CDR1 as SGHTA and CDR2 as FQGNSA. The CDR3 contains 17 residues. The ends lost 2 bases at V and 7 bases at J; junction bases unmatched: 8. DNA for the CDR3: TGTGCCAGCAGCTTACGGACTAGCGGGGGCTATGGAAATGAGCAGTTCTTC. Amino acids: CASSLRTSGGYGNEQFF. Variable domain in full (rest from reference TRBV7-2 and TRBJ2-1): GAGVSQSPSNKVTEKGKDVELRCDPISGHTALYWYRQSLGQGLEFLIYFQGNSAPDKSGLPSDRFSAERTGGSVSTLTIQRTQQEDSAVYLCASSLRTSGGYGNEQFFGPGTRLTVL.

The chain employs TRBV20-1 and TRBJ2-3; D may be TRBD1 (5 bases). The CDR3 consists of 11 residues. Germline V CDR1 and CDR2: DFQATT, SNEGSKA (reference sequence). V gave up 3 bases and J gave up 9 bases, with 10 bases separating them. The CDR3, as DNA: TGCAGTGCTAGTGGAAAGGGGACGCAGTATTTT. It encodes CSASGKGTQYF.

This clonotype appeared a single time. A read error may explain this, as a much larger clone is one base away. This chain uses TRBV7-7 with TRBJ2-2; maybe TRBD2 (5 bases). The germline V gene has CDR1 SSHAT and CDR2 FNYEAQ (reference sequence). The CDR3 runs to 13 residues. For the CDR3, the DNA is TGTGCCAGCAGCTTTTCGAACACCGGGGAGCCGTTTTTT. Its translation: CASSFSNTGEPFF.

This clonotype was counted at least ten times. The chain links TRBV7-8 to TRBJ2-7; 14 bases fit TRBD2. The CDR3 spans 15 residues. The germline V gene has CDR1 SGHVS and CDR2 FQNEAQ. Losses at the gene ends were 5 bases for V and 5 bases for J; bases not matched to a gene: 5. CDR3 sequence reads: CASSVGTSGSHEQYF. The CDR3 DNA is TGTGCCAGCAGCGTCGGGACTAGCGGGAGCCACGAGCAGTACTTC.

This clonotype was seen at least ten times. The chain uses TRBV28 and TRBJ1-1, with D possibly matching TRBD1 (5 bases). There are 14 residues in the CDR3. The germline gives CDR1 MDHEN, CDR2 SYDVKM. V dropped 3 bases and J dropped 6 bases, with 14 bases sitting between them. The CDR3 here is CASSLGDLTSEAFF. The CDR3 coding sequence is TGTGCCAGCAGTTTGGGGGACTTGACTTCTGAAGCTTTCTTT.

This clonotype was seen ten or more times. The V call is TRBV28, the J call TRBJ2-7; 9 bases are shared with TRBD1. V shed 6 bases, J shed 4 bases, and the junction held 10 bases outside the gene matches. The germline V gene encodes CDR1 MDHEN and CDR2 SYDVKM. This CDR3 region has 15 residues. CDR3 protein: CASSSPQGAKYEQYF. CDR3 nucleotide sequence: TGTGCCAGCAGCTCCCCACAGGGGGCGAAATACGAGCAGTACTTC.

With respect to this clonotype: Possible read error: a much larger clone is one base away. The missing conserved phenylalanine or tryptophan at the end of this CDR3 makes a read error likely. The chain combines TRBV7-2 with TRBJ2-2; either TRBD1 or TRBD2 may fit D (6 bases each). CDR3 size: 14 residues. CDR1 is SGHTA and CDR2 is FQGNSA in the germline V gene. Trimming pared 6 bases from V and 7 bases from J, leaving 15 bases between. In nucleotides, the CDR3 is TGTGCCAGCAGGCGGGACACCGAGTTCGGGGAGCTGTTTTCT. It is translated as CASRRDTEFGELFS.

This clonotype was seen repeatedly, ten times or more. The CDR3 nucleotides read TGCAGTGCTAGTCGGGGTTTTGATACGCAGTATTTT. Protein: CSASRGFDTQYF. The V and J genes are TRBV20-1 and TRBJ2-3; D may be TRBD2 (5 bases). The CDR3 contains 12 residues. The germline V gene encodes CDR1 DFQATT and CDR2 SNEGSKA (reference sequence). Between the trimmed V and J ends, which lost 3 bases and 6 bases, there was a span of 10 bases.

This clonotype was detected ten times or more. The chain combines TRBV20-1 with TRBJ1-6; D is unresolved. V dropped 6 bases and J dropped 5 bases, with 14 bases sitting between them. Germline-derived CDR1 and CDR2 are DFQATT and SNEGSKA (reference sequence). This CDR3 spans 14 amino acids. In DNA, the CDR3 is TGCAGTGCCGCATTAGGACGGGATAATTCACCCCTCCACTTT. Protein sequence: CSAALGRDNSPLHF.

In this sample, this clonotype turned up many times. The rearrangement links TRBV7-3 to TRBJ2-3, with no clear D. Per germline, CDR1 SGHTA and CDR2 FQGTGA. This CDR3 spans 13 amino acids. Between the trimmed V and J ends, which lost 1 base and 4 bases, there was a span of 6 bases. The DNA for the CDR3 is TGTGCCAGCAGCTTAAGTCCCTCAGATACGCAGTATTTT. Translation gives CASSLSPSDTQYF. Variable domain in full (rest from reference TRBV7-3 and TRBJ2-3): GAGVSQTPSNKVTEKGKYVELRCDPISGHTALYWYRQSLGQGPEFLIYFQGTGAADDSGLPNDRFFAVRPEGSVSTLKIQRTERGDSAVYLCASSLSPSDTQYFGPGTRLTVL.